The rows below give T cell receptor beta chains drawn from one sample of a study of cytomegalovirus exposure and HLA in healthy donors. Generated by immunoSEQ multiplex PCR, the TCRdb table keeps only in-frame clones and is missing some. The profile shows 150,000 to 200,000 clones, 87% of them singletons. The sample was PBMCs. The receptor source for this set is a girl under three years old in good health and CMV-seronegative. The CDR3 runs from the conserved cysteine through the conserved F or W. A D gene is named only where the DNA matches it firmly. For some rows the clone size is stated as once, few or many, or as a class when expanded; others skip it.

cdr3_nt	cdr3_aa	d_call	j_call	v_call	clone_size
TGTGCCAGCAGGGTAACAGGGACACTAGAGACCCAGTACTTC	CASRVTGTLETQYF	-	TRBJ2-5	TRBV2	-
TGTGCCAGCAACCTTAAAGGGGGCAATGAGCAGTTCTTC	CASNLKGGNEQFF	-	TRBJ2-1	TRBV2	few
TGTGCCTGGAGTGTACAGTACAGGGGGCACTATGGCTACACCTTC	CAWSVQYRGHYGYTF	TRBD1	TRBJ1-2	TRBV30	-
TGTGCCAGCGGTAAACAGGGCACTATTGGGTACGAGCAGTACTTC	CASGKQGTIGYEQYF	-	TRBJ2-7	TRBV6-1	-
TGTGCCACCAGCAGGGGCATGACTGAAGCTTTCTTT	CATSRGMTEAFF	-	TRBJ1-1	TRBV15	-
TGTGCCAGCAGCACCCGATCGAGTGTATCACCCCAGCATTTT	CASSTRSSVSPQHF	-	TRBJ1-5	TRBV7-8	-
TGTGCCCTGAGCGCGGGGCACTCCTATGGCTACACCTTC	CALSAGHSYGYTF	-	TRBJ1-2	TRBV30	few
TGTGCCAGCAGCTTGAAGACGGGATTGTACAATGAGCAGTTCTTC	CASSLKTGLYNEQFF	-	TRBJ2-1	TRBV5-4	-
TGTGCCAGCAGCCCATACCAAGAGACCCAGTACTTC	CASSPYQETQYF	-	TRBJ2-5	TRBV7-2	-
TGCGCCAGCAGTGAGTCGGGGGGTGATACGCAGTATTTT	CASSESGGDTQYF	-	TRBJ2-3	TRBV10-2	once
TGTGCCAGCAGCCCGCGCGGGAGCTCTGGGGCCAACGTCCTGACTTTC	CASSPRGSSGANVLTF	TRBD2	TRBJ2-6	TRBV7-3	few
TGTGCCAGCAGGGGTCGCTGGCGGGGTAGCACCGGGGAGCTGTTTTTT	CASRGRWRGSTGELFF	-	TRBJ2-2	TRBV7-8	-
TGTGCTAGCAGCCAGGTGTGGGCTGCTGAGACCCAGTACTTC	CASSQVWAAETQYF	-	TRBJ2-5	TRBV7-7	-
TGCAGCGTTGCAGGGTTCTACTCCTACGAGCAGTACTTC	CSVAGFYSYEQYF	-	TRBJ2-7	TRBV29-1	-
TGTGCCAGCAGCTTAGGGACAGGGAATCACGAGCAGTACTTC	CASSLGTGNHEQYF	TRBD1	TRBJ2-7	TRBV7-6	-
TGTGCCAGCAGCCTTCAGGCGTATGGGAACACTGAAGCTTTCTTT	CASSLQAYGNTEAFF	-	TRBJ1-1	TRBV6-6	-
TGTGCCTGGGACGGGACTAGCGGACGGGGAGAGACCCAGTACTTC	CAWDGTSGRGETQYF	TRBD2	TRBJ2-5	TRBV30	-
TGTGCCATCAGTGATAGGACAGGGTACTCTGGGGCCAACGTCCTGACTTTC	CAISDRTGYSGANVLTF	TRBD1	TRBJ2-6	TRBV10-3	-
TGTGCCAGCTCACCACCTGGACAGAAAGAGACCCAGTACTTC	CASSPPGQKETQYF	-	TRBJ2-5	TRBV18	-
TGTGCCAGCAGTGAGGACACCGGACGGTACTTC	CASSEDTGRYF	-	TRBJ2-7	TRBV2	-
TGTGCCAGCAGCTGGGCCATACGGGGGACAGGGAGGTCTGGGGCCAACGTCCTGACTTTC	CASSWAIRGTGRSGANVLTF	TRBD1	TRBJ2-6	TRBV9	-
TGTGCCAGCAGGCCCGGGAGGCAACCGAACACTGAAGCTTTCTTT	CASRPGRQPNTEAFF	-	TRBJ1-1	TRBV5-4	-
TGTGCCAGCAGCGGGGCTAGCGGGGGGGCCTTTGGGGATACGCAGTATTTT	CASSGASGGAFGDTQYF	TRBD2	TRBJ2-3	TRBV5-4	few
TGTGCCAGCAGCTTAGAAAGGGGCTTAGGTTCCGAGCAGTACTTC	CASSLERGLGSEQYF	-	TRBJ2-7	TRBV7-9	-
TGTGCCAGCAGTTTATTCGGGGGTCTCCAAACGCAGTATTTT	CASSLFGGLQTQYF	-	TRBJ2-3	TRBV27	-
TGTGCCAGCAGTGCTGGGGCGAGCTCCTACAATGAGCAGTTCTTC	CASSAGASSYNEQFF	-	TRBJ2-1	TRBV6-4	-
TGTGCCTGGAGTGTAGGGGTAGCGGGGGGCCATTTAAATTTCGATACGCAGTATTTT	CAWSVGVAGGHLNFDTQYF	TRBD2	TRBJ2-3	TRBV30	once
TGTGCCAGCAGCCCAGCCGGAGGGGAAGAGACCCAGTACTTC	CASSPAGGEETQYF	-	TRBJ2-5	TRBV7-9	-
TGCGCCAGCAGCCATCCTCAGATTTCTGGAAACACCATATATTTT	CASSHPQISGNTIYF	-	TRBJ1-3	TRBV4-1	-
TGTGCCAGCCTCCGACTAGCGGGGGCCTACAATGAGCAGTTCTTC	CASLRLAGAYNEQFF	TRBD2	TRBJ2-1	TRBV6-1	-
TGTGCCAGCAGCTTAGAGCGGCAGGGAGGCGAGACCCAGTACTTC	CASSLERQGGETQYF	-	TRBJ2-5	TRBV7-8	-
TGTGCTGAGTCGGGGGGGGCTCACACAGATACGCAGTATTTT	CAESGGAHTDTQYF	TRBD2	TRBJ2-3	TRBV6-1	-
TGCGCCAGCAGCTCGATAAGTAGCGGGGTCACCGGGGAGCTGTTTTTT	CASSSISSGVTGELFF	TRBD2	TRBJ2-2	TRBV5-1	-
TGCGCCAGCAGCCAAGTACTTTCTGGGGCCAACGTCCTGACTTTC	CASSQVLSGANVLTF	-	TRBJ2-6	TRBV4-3	-
TGCGCCACCTCCTCCCAAACAGGGGAGGACTATGGCTACACCTTC	CATSSQTGEDYGYTF	TRBD1	TRBJ1-2	TRBV10-1	once